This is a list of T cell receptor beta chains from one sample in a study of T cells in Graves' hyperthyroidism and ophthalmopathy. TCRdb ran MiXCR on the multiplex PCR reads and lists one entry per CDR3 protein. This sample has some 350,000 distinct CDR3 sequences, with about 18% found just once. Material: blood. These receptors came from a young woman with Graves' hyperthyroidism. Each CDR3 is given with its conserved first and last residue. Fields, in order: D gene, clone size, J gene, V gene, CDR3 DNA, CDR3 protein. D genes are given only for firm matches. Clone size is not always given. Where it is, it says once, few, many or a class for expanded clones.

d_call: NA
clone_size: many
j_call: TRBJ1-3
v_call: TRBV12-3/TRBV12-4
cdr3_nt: TGTGCCAGTTCGCCGTCATCCTCTGGAAACACCATATATTTT
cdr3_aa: CASSPSSSGNTIYF

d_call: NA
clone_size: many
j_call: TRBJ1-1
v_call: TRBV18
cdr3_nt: TGTGCCAGCTCACTACTCGGGACGGGGAACACTGAAGCTTTCTTT
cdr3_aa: CASSLLGTGNTEAFF

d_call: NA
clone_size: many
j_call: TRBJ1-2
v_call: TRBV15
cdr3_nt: TGTGCCACCAGCAGAACCGGCGACGGTGAAATTCTCATTAACTATGGCTACACCTTC
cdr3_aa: CATSRTGDGEILINYGYTF

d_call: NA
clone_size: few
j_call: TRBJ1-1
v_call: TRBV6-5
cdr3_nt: TGTGCCATCAGTTCCAGGGTTGTGGACACTGAAGCTTTCTTT
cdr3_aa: CAISSRVVDTEAFF

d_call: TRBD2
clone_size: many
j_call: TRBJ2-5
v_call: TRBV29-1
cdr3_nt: TGCAGCGTTGAGTCGGGGGAGGGATCGGAGACCCAGTACTTC
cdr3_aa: CSVESGEGSETQYF

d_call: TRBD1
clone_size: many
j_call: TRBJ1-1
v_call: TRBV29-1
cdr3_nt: TGCAGCGGTTACACAGGGGTTGAAGCTTTCTTT
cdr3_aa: CSGYTGVEAFF

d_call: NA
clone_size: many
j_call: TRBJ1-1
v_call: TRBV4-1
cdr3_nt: TGCGCCAGCAGCCACAGGGTGGGGACTGAAGCTTTCTTT
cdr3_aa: CASSHRVGTEAFF

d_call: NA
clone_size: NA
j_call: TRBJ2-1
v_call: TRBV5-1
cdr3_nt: TGCGCCAGCAGCTGGGGCGGGGGCATCGACAATGAGCAGTTCTTC
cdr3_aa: CASSWGGGIDNEQFF

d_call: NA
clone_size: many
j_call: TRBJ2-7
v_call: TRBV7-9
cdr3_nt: TGTGCCAGCAGCTTAGGATGGACGGATCCCTACGAGCAGTACTTC
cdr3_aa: CASSLGWTDPYEQYF

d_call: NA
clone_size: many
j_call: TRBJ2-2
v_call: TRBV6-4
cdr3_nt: TGTGCCAGCAGCGGGACAAACACCGGGGAGCTGTTTTTT
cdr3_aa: CASSGTNTGELFF